Below, one TCR beta chain is given with its context. In its sample, this clonotype was seen many times. The target of this receptor is not known. No base-level quality is on record; no much larger clone is a single base apart. The source of the sample is a study of Graves' ophthalmopathy and Graves' hyperthyroidism (dated by TCRdb to the late 2010s). About the study as a whole: Peripheral blood was collected at initial diagnosis, prior to any treatment. To tell Graves' ophthalmopathy apart from Graves' hyperthyroidism, and to predict which patients would progress to ophthalmopathy, the study relied on TCR beta repertoire signatures. For independent validation, a separate cohort was made up of 18 hyperthyroidism patients plus 17 patients who later progressed from hyperthyroidism to ophthalmopathy. Following sample collection, hyperthyroidism patients were given methimazole at a starting dose of 30 mg daily, and ophthalmopathy patients were given high-dose intravenous methylprednisolone. In roughly 6 hyperthyroidism patients, T-cell repertoires of thyroid tissue and blood were compared. In total, 135 blood samples were TCR-sequenced: approximately 42 ophthalmopathy, over 70 hyperthyroidism and roughly 17 hyperthyroidism-to-ophthalmopathy patients. To explore V-J signatures distinguishing ophthalmopathy from hyperthyroidism, a discovery set of roughly 98 patients (about 44 ophthalmopathy, 55 to 60 stable hyperthyroidism) was enrolled.

Study-wide conclusions, independent of this receptor: In cross-validation, the 13-signature model distinguished ophthalmopathy from stable hyperthyroidism with around 90% sensitivity and roughly 84% specificity, while in the test set the corresponding values were roughly 80% and 75%. Sample size was not statistically predetermined, and group allocation was not concealed from the investigators. In validation, the model predicted ophthalmopathy progression with about 71% sensitivity and approximately 75% specificity; some 13 predicted patients were CT-confirmed with GO in a median of approximately 6.5 months. Most expanded thyroid clonotypes with frequency above 0.001 were also detected in blood, suggesting blood repertoires may reflect the thyroid immune response.

The CDR3, from cysteine to phenylalanine, totals 16 residues. Solely the CDR3 DNA is kept, with 48 bases framed from the first base. V is cut by 5 bases and J by 2 bases, and the space between the germline ends is 19 bases. CDR1 SGHVT and CDR2 SQSDAQ are derived from the germline V gene. The ophthalmopathy patients had moderately to severely active disease, with a Clinical Activity Score of 3 or higher, a NOSPECS grade of 4 or higher, and a disease duration of less than 3 months. Patients with other autoimmune diseases, uncontrolled infections, pregnancy or lactation were excluded. Clinical symptoms, serum thyroxine, TRAb, thyroid ultrasound and orbital computed tomography were used for diagnosis. PBMCs were isolated from about 10 ml of fresh peripheral blood by Ficoll-Paque density gradient centrifugation. Total RNA was extracted with Trizol reagent and quality-checked on an Agilent 2100 Bioanalyzer.

For repertoire sequencing, the TCR beta CDR3 regions were amplified from RNA transcripts. The first round was an RT-PCR using HTBI primers with the Qiagen OneStep RT-PCR kit, and this first round was followed by a second-round multiplex PCR, then size selection and purification. The libraries underwent paired-end sequencing with 100 bp reads on an Illumina HiSeq2000. In the original analysis: Reads were processed with SOAPnuke, discarding reads with adapters, uncalled bases, mean Phred below 15, or no exact constant-primer or identifier match. COPE v1.2.5 was used to merge the high-quality paired reads. Each unique nucleotide sequence was defined as a clonotype, and clonotypes were aligned to IMGT TRB V, D and J references with MiTCR v1.1. Analysis was restricted to V-J combinations with a frequency above 0.0001, which covered 98% to 99.2% of repertoires. For each V-J combination, a TCR clonal expansion and chaos score was defined as the ratio of F50 clonal expansion to chaos observed in the TCRdist matrix. Welch's t-statistics and random forest were used to reduce the features to about a dozen V-J combinations, which were then used as input to a naive Bayes classifier. The Morisita-Horn index was used to measure how similar the thyroid and blood repertoires were. In TCRdb, the public reads were trimmed at Q25 with fastp and aligned with MiXCR, with productive beta chains retained. A single entry per CDR3 protein holds the most common genes and DNA from its merged rows. The V and J calls and clone size come from TCRdb's table, not from the authors' own analysis. This sample comprises approximately 640,000 distinct CDR3 sequences, about two fifths of them detected only once. The biggest ten clones account for roughly 3.5% of the sample.

The sequence came from an adult man with Graves' ophthalmopathy. The chain employs TRBV7-4 and TRBJ2-7, with TRBD2 tentatively as D gene (6 bases match). Material for sequencing was peripheral blood. The CDR3: CASSPTGGLPTYEQYF. The DNA is TGTGCCAGCAGCCCAACCGGGGGACTCCCCACCTACGAGCAGTACTTC.